The 15 T cell receptor beta chains given below trace back to one sample, sequenced in a study of CD4 and CD8 cells across lung adenocarcinoma regions. TCRdb itself ran the PCR reads through MiXCR, one entry per CDR3 protein. The data show 5,200 or so distinct CDR3 sequences, approximately 63% seen once. The specimen was CD4+ T cells from the center of a lung tumor. The receptors here all came from a male donor with lung adenocarcinoma. The CD4 and CD8 labels of this study may be unreliable.

The chain uses TRBV11-2 and TRBJ2-7; 8 bases map to TRBD2. The last part of the DNA fits TRBJ2-5 better; the J call may be wrong. Germline V gene lookup returns CDR1 SGHAT and CDR2 FQNNGV. The CDR3 is made up of 16 amino acids. Here the CDR3 DNA reads TGTGCCAGCAGCCCCCTGCGGGAGGATTGGGGAGAGACCCAGTACTTC. Protein sequence: CASSPLREDWGETQYF.

The genes are TRBV6-5 and TRBJ2-5; TRBD2 matches 10 bases. This CDR3 comprises 14 residues. Unmatched junction bases numbered 2, after V lost 6 bases and J lost 1 base. CDR1 MNHEY and CDR2 SVGAGI come from the germline V gene. Here the CDR3 DNA reads TGTGCCAGCAGCTTAGCGGGAGGCCAAGAGACCCAGTACTTC. Its protein is CASSLAGGQETQYF.

This clonotype has just a few counts. The chain has TRBV27 and TRBJ2-1; no definite D call. Trimming left V 1 base short and J 4 bases short, with 11 bases between. Germline V gene lookup returns CDR1 MNHEY and CDR2 SMNVEV (reference sequence). The CDR3 totals 15 residues. CDR3 in amino acids: CASSLLSASYNEQFF. In DNA, the CDR3 is TGTGCCAGCAGTTTATTGTCTGCCAGTTACAATGAGCAGTTCTTC.

The chain carries TRBV6-5 and TRBJ2-4; TRBD1 matches 7 bases. CDR3 size: 11 residues. Germline V gives CDR1 MNHEY, CDR2 SVGAGI. V trimming: 4 bases; J trimming: 13 bases; junction bases outside the gene matches: 4. CDR3 region: CASSWQGVQYF. The CDR3 nucleotides are TGTGCCAGCAGTTGGCAGGGGGTGCAGTACTTC.

Note on this clonotype: At one boundary the junction diverges from the germline segment, which might be a read error. CDR3 DNA sequence: TGTGCCACCAGTGACCCCCCTGGGTCCAGCGGGGGGAGCACAGATACCCAGTACTTT. Protein product: CATSDPPGSSGGSTDTQYF. The rearrangement uses TRBV24-1 and TRBJ2-3; 9 bases are shared with TRBD2. The germline V gene encodes CDR1 KGHDR and CDR2 SFDVKD. The CDR3 totals 19 residues.

This clonotype was counted a few times. The rearrangement uses TRBV4-1 and TRBJ1-1; 7 nucleotides line up with TRBD1. The V segment lost 3 bases and the J segment 7 bases; nucleotides outside the gene matches: 11. The CDR3 has 15 residues. Germline V CDR1 and CDR2: MGHRA, YSYEKL. CDR3 nucleotide sequence: TGCGCCAGCAGCCATCCCGGGAGGGGGCATATTGAAGCTTTCTTT. Translating gives CASSHPGRGHIEAFF.

For this clonotype: The junction departs from germline at one end; a sequencing error may be responsible. The chain employs TRBV7-6 and TRBJ2-1, with unresolved D. CDR3 size: 13 residues. The V gene's germline CDR1 is SGHVS and CDR2 FNYEAQ. The DNA for the CDR3 is TGTGCCAGCAGGTTAGTGTACAAAAATGCGCAGTTCTTC. Amino acids: CASRLVYKNAQFF.

Concerning this clonotype itself: Germline is not matched at one junction end, which may reflect a read error. The genes are TRBV10-3 and TRBJ2-1; D is undetermined. Germline V gene sequence: CDR1 ENHRY, CDR2 SYGVKD. CDR3 length equals 13 residues. CDR3 sequence: CATEAVRKDAQFF. CDR3 nucleotides: TGTGCCACCGAGGCAGTGAGGAAAGATGCGCAGTTCTTT.

This chain joins TRBV7-6 and TRBJ2-3; D not resolved. V shed 2 bases and J shed 5 bases, with 5 bases lying between them. Germline values: CDR1 SGHVS, CDR2 FNYEAQ. The CDR3 has 12 residues. CDR3 in DNA: TGTGCCAGCAGCTTACAGCTAGATACGCAGTATTTT. The encoded protein is CASSLQLDTQYF.

This clonotype occurred a few times. The V call is TRBV28, the J call TRBJ2-6; 7 positions match TRBD1. Germline V CDR1 and CDR2: MDHEN, SYDVKM. CDR3 length: 17 amino acids. With 6 bases clipped from V and 1 base from J, the junction kept 9 bases outside the gene matches. The CDR3 protein is CASSSTGSHSGANVLTF. The CDR3 region has the DNA TGTGCCAGCAGCTCGACAGGGAGCCATTCTGGGGCCAACGTCCTGACTTTC.

This clonotype was seen just once. This chain links TRBV6-2 or TRBV6-3 with TRBJ1-1, with 7 bases matching TRBD1. CDR3 length equals 15 residues. V trimming: 0 bases; J trimming: 5 bases; junction bases outside the gene matches: 6. Germline CDR1 and CDR2: MNHEY and SVGEGT. CDR3 nucleotide sequence: TGTGCCAGCAGTTACTCGTGGTCAGGGGGAACTGAAGCTTTCTTT. Translation gives CASSYSWSGGTEAFF.

This clonotype was found once. At one end, the junction sequence differs from germline, possibly due to a read error. J is TRBJ2-4 and V is TRBV6-5, with TRBD1 as a possible D gene (5 bases). Per germline, CDR1 MNHEY and CDR2 SVGAGI. The CDR3 extends over 16 amino acids. The CDR3 is CASSYSGPCGKNTQYF. The CDR3 DNA sequence: TGTGCCAGCAGTTACTCGGGGCCGTGTGGCAAAAACACTCAGTACTTC.

This clonotype was seen a handful of times. The rearrangement joins TRBV10-3 to TRBJ2-3; TRBD1 matches 10 bases. Germline loops: CDR1 ENHRY, CDR2 SYGVKD. This CDR3 has 16 amino acids. Losses at the gene ends were 0 bases for V and 3 bases for J; bases not matched to a gene: 3. Here the CDR3 DNA reads TGTGCCATCAGTGAGTCGGGACAGGGGATAACAGATACGCAGTATTTT. It codes for CAISESGQGITDTQYF.

The gene calls are TRBV5-1 and TRBJ2-5, with 8 bases identical to TRBD1. The germline V gene has CDR1 SGHRS and CDR2 YFSETQ. The CDR3 covers 17 residues. Losses at the gene ends were 6 bases for V and 5 bases for J; bases not matched to a gene: 18. CDR3 region: CASKRPGGLGGLETQYF. CDR3 sequence (DNA): TGCGCCAGCAAACGTCCAGGGGGCTTAGGAGGGTTGGAGACCCAGTACTTC.

The V call is TRBV6-1, the J call TRBJ2-1; 13 positions agree with TRBD2. Matching the DNA end better, TRBJ2-5 makes the J call doubtful. Germline CDR1 is MNHNS and CDR2 is SASEGT. The CDR3 length is 15 residues. For the CDR3, the DNA is TGTGCCAGACTACTAGCGGGAGGGCCAGGAGAGACCCAGTACTTC. As protein: CARLLAGGPGETQYF.